This TCR beta chain was observed in a study of CD8+ T cells in alopecia areata. Overall study context: Severity was scored as percentage of affected scalp area in treated patients.

As to this clone: Its antigen is undetermined.

Treatment: oral pan-JAK inhibitor, 5-10 mg twice daily. From alopecia areata patients, lesional scalp punch biopsies and peripheral blood were collected. Per germline, CDR1 SGHDT and CDR2 YYEEEE. The CDR3 covers 14 residues. V was shortened by 0 bases and J by 2 bases, with 8 bases between the two germline ends. Notes on the study in general: Affected lesional scalp, above all in alopecia totalis/universalis, was more clonal than normal scalp. The presence of one nonresponder keeps the tie between baseline CD8+ expansion and response uncertain.

The sequencing template was cDNA reverse transcribed from extracted RNA. The assay was immunoSEQ multiplex PCR, and TCRdb's table has in-frame clones only and misses some. The sample shows about 110,000 clones, 56% of them seen only once. Sequencing was performed on CD4+ T cells sorted from blood, taken at week 24, from a patient treated with tofacitinib. The TCR comes from a human donor with alopecia areata. The chain has TRBV5-6 and TRBJ2-5; a possible D gene is TRBD2 (6 bases). The CDR3 DNA follows: TGTGCCAGCAGCTTGGGAGGGAGGCAAGAGACCCAGTACTTC. The encoded protein is CASSLGGRQETQYF.